The sequence of this T cell receptor beta chain was determined in a study of blood T cell repertoires in COVID-19. Across the whole study: From the United States, Italy and Spain came samples of acute and convalescent COVID-19. PBMCs, B-cell-depleted T cells, or T cells provided the cDNA or gDNA that made up the material.

Original processing notes: Quantification of nucleated cells was approximated via reference gene primer amplification. The repertoire was sequenced with immunoSEQ multiplex PCR; TCRdb's copy has only in-frame clones and lacks some. The V and J calls and clone size come from that table; D and trimming were worked out from the DNA. In the table there are 200,000 to 250,000 clones, more than 70% of which are singletons. Seattle's cohort entered during active infection and was followed longitudinally. The sequence was obtained from a woman aged 25 to 39 with COVID-19, enrolled during active disease. Sequenced material: peripheral blood.

This chain's CDR3 is CASRTPAGVSSYEQYF. The CDR3 DNA is TGTGCCAGCAGAACCCCCGCAGGGGTGAGCTCCTACGAGCAGTACTTC. The chain uses TRBV28 and TRBJ2-7; weak D call: TRBD1 (6 bases). V was clipped by 6 bases and J by 0 bases, with 18 bases between them. The CDR3 covers 16 residues. Germline CDR1 MDHEN, CDR2 SYDVKM.